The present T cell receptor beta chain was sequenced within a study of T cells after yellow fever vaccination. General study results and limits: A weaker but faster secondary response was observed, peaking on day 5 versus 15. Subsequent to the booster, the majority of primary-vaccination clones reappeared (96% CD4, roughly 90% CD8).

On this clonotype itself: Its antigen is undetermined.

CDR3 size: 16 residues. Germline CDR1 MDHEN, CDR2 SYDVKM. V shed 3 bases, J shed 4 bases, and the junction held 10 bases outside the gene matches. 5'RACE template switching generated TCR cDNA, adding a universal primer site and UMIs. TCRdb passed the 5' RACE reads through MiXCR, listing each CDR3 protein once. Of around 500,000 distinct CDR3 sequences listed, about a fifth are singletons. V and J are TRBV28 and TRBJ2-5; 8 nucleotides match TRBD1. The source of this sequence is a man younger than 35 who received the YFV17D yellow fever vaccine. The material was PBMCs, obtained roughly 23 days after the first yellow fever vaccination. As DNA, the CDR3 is TGTGCCAGCAGTTTCCCTCCTCAGGGGGCCGGAGAGACCCAGTACTTC. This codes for CASSFPPQGAGETQYF. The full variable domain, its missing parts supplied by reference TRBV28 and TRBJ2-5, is DVKVTQSSRYLVKRTGEKVFLECVQDMDHENMFWYRQDPGLGLRLIYFSYDVKMKEKGDIPEGYSVSREKKERFSLILESASTNQTSMYLCASSFPPQGAGETQYFGPGTRLLVL.